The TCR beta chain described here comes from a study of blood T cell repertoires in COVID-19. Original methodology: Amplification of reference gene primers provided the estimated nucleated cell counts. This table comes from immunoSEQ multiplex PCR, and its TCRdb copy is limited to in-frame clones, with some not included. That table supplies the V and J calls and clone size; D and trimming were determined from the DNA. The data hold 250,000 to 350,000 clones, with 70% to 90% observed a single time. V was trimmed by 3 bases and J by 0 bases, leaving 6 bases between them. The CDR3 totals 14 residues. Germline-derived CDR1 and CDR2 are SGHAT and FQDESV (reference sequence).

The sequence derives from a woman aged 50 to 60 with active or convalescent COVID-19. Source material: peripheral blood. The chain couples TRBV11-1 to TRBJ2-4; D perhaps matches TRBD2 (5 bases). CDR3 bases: TGTGCCAGCAGCTTCGGGGTAGCCAAAAACATTCAGTACTTC. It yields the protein CASSFGVAKNIQYF.